A single sample is the source of the 13 T cell receptor beta chains below, sequenced in a study of blood T cell repertoires in COVID-19. Repertoires were generated with immunoSEQ multiplex PCR, while TCRdb's copy carries only in-frame clones and drops some. The repertoire holds 25,000 to 40,000 clones, with roughly nine tenths as singletons. Sequencing was carried out using peripheral blood. The receptors originated from a man aged 65 to 85 with active COVID-19.

The chain recombines TRBV4-3 with TRBJ2-3, with 12 bases that match TRBD2. The CDR3 sequence is 18 residues long. Germline-derived CDR1 and CDR2 are LGHNA and YSLEER. Trimming cost V 2 bases and J 2 bases; bases outside gene matches: 8. CDR3 loop: CASSQLPLAGGYTDTQYF. The CDR3 nucleotides read TGCGCCAGCAGCCAATTACCTCTAGCGGGAGGGTACACAGATACGCAGTATTTT.

V and J are TRBV24-1 and TRBJ1-4; TRBD1 matches 7 bases. Looked up from germline, CDR1 is KGHDR and CDR2 is SFDVKD. J gave up 7 bases and V 4 bases, and 8 bases lay outside the gene matches. This CDR3 is built from 15 residues. The CDR3 DNA reads as TGTGCCACCAGTGAACGGGCAGGGGGTATTGAAAAACTGTTTTTT. Protein sequence: CATSERAGGIEKLFF.

This chain uses TRBV3-1 (or the pseudogene TRBV3-2) with TRBJ1-2; weak D call: TRBD1 (6 bases). The CDR3 extends over 13 amino acids. Germline assignment: CDR1 LGHDT and CDR2 YNNKEL (reference sequence). The V gene lost 4 bases and the J gene lost 6 bases, with 12 bases spanning the gap. CDR3 protein: CASSPTHRDGYTF. In nucleotides, the CDR3 is TGTGCCAGCAGCCCTACCCACAGGGATGGCTACACCTTC.

This clone has a single count. This chain links TRBV5-1 with TRBJ2-1; the D is unclear. Germline V gene sequence: CDR1 SGHRS, CDR2 YFSETQ. The CDR3 is 15 amino acids. Trimming removed 4 bases from V and 0 bases from J, with 11 bases in between. CDR3 sequence (DNA): TGCGCCAGCAGCGGTGACTCGAGCTCCTACAATGAGCAGTTCTTC. It specifies CASSGDSSSYNEQFF.

The V and J genes are TRBV21-1 and TRBJ2-7; TRBD1 reflects the table's D call only, with no check against the DNA. TRBV21-1 is reported as a pseudogene. The CDR3 contains 17 residues. The CDR3 reads CASSLSNWGHPITEQYF. As DNA, the CDR3 is TGTGCCAGCAGCCTATCAAATTGGGGCCACCCCATAACCGAACAGTACTTC.

This clone was seen once. The chain joins TRBV6-2 or TRBV6-3 to TRBJ1-5; D unclear. Trimming left V 0 bases short and J 1 base short, with 7 bases between. CDR1 is MNHEY and CDR2 is SVGEGT in the germline V gene. CDR3 size: 15 residues. The CDR3 DNA follows: TGTGCCAGCAGTTACTCGGGCGACAGCAATCAGCCCCAGCATTTT. Translated: CASSYSGDSNQPQHF.

The chain combines TRBV28 with TRBJ1-1; tentative D call: TRBD1 (6 bases). Germline lookup yields CDR1 MDHEN and CDR2 SYDVKM. The CDR3 length is 12 residues. Trimming cost V 8 bases and J 6 bases, with 13 bases left between them. The CDR3 loop is CASGQRSPEAFF. DNA for the CDR3: TGTGCCAGCGGACAGCGCAGTCCTGAAGCTTTCTTT.

The V and J genes are TRBV28 and TRBJ1-4, with D uncertain. Germline loops: CDR1 MDHEN, CDR2 SYDVKM. Between the trimmed V and J ends, which lost 1 base and 7 bases, there was a span of 13 bases. This CDR3 has 15 residues. As DNA, the CDR3 is TGTGCCAGCAGTTTATTAGCGGGCTCGGGTGAAAAACTGTTTTTT. The encoded protein is CASSLLAGSGEKLFF. The variable domain in full, completed from reference TRBV28 and TRBJ1-4, reads DVKVTQSSRYLVKRTGEKVFLECVQDMDHENMFWYRQDPGLGLRLIYFSYDVKMKEKGDIPEGYSVSREKKERFSLILESASTNQTSMYLCASSLLAGSGEKLFFGSGTQLSVL.

The chain employs TRBV4-3 and TRBJ2-7; 8 bases are shared with TRBD1. This CDR3 contains 15 residues. Germline trimming cut 3 bases from V and 4 bases from J; bases unmatched to any gene: 8. CDR1 LGHNA and CDR2 YSLEER come from the germline V gene. CDR3 bases: TGCGCCAGCAGCCAGGATGGGCAGGGGGCTTACGAGCAGTACTTC. This sequence encodes CASSQDGQGAYEQYF.

The chain carries TRBV12-3 or TRBV12-4 and TRBJ1-1; D not certain. CDR3 length equals 11 residues. V was shortened by 3 bases and J by 9 bases, with 8 bases between the two germline ends. The CDR3 region is CASSFRGKAFF. CDR3 coding DNA: TGTGCCAGCAGTTTCAGAGGGAAAGCTTTCTTT.

The chain combines TRBV2 with TRBJ1-4; maybe TRBD1 (6 bases). Deletions cut 3 bases from V and 5 bases from J, with 13 bases between. Germline CDR1 reads SNHLY; CDR2 reads FYNNEI. This CDR3 has 15 residues. The CDR3 coding sequence is TGTGCCAGCAGTGAGGGCACAGGGCTCAATGAAAAACTGTTTTTT. This translates into CASSEGTGLNEKLFF.

The rearrangement uses TRBV24-1 and TRBJ2-6, with D hard to call. This CDR3 has 13 amino acids. Germline-derived CDR1 and CDR2 are KGHDR and SFDVKD. The germline V and J ends were trimmed by 7 bases and 0 bases, with 3 bases remaining between them. CDR3 loop: CATRSSGANVLTF. The CDR3 DNA reads as TGTGCCACCAGGAGCTCTGGGGCCAACGTCCTGACTTTC.

The rearrangement links TRBV9 to TRBJ2-3; 14 nucleotides align to TRBD2. The V gene end was trimmed by 4 bases and the J gene end by 7 bases; junction bases not matched to a gene: 8. In germline, CDR1 is SGDLS, CDR2 YYNGEE. The CDR3 totals 16 residues. CDR3 protein: CASSPGTSGRTYTQYF. In DNA form, the CDR3 reads TGTGCCAGCAGCCCCGGGACTAGCGGGAGAACTTATACGCAGTATTTT.